The 17 T cell receptor beta chains reported below all come from one sample, sequenced in a study of blood T cells in healthy people across ages. Next came a second PCR, run for about 7 to 12 cycles, which used a sample-barcoded 5' primer along with a J-beta primer mix. TCRdb recomputed calls from the 5' RACE reads with MiXCR, one row per CDR3 protein. The sample records more than 800,000 distinct CDR3 sequences, 29% being singletons. Source material: blood. The receptors originated from a woman older than 75 in good health.

The V call is TRBV4-1, the J call TRBJ2-7, with 7 bases aligning to TRBD2. CDR1 is MGHRA, CDR2 YSYEKL, per germline. The V segment lost 4 bases and the J segment 0 bases; nucleotides outside the gene matches: 9. This CDR3 comprises 16 residues. CDR3: CASSRGGLEPSYEQYF. The CDR3 region has the DNA TGCGCCAGCAGCCGCGGCGGACTAGAGCCCTCCTACGAGCAGTACTTC.

The rearrangement joins TRBV6-1 to TRBJ2-4, with unresolved D. The V end was cut by 3 bases, the J end by 0 bases, with 6 bases between. This CDR3 contains 14 residues. Germline V gives CDR1 MNHNS, CDR2 SASEGT. The CDR3 reads CASSEALAKNIQYF. CDR3 bases: TGTGCCAGCAGTGAGGCCCTAGCCAAAAACATTCAGTACTTC.

Worth noting for this clonotype: Possible read error: a much larger clone is one base away. The chain is built from TRBV7-2 and TRBJ2-3, with D uncertain. Germline assignment: CDR1 SGHTA and CDR2 FQGNSA. The V end lost 4 bases, the J end lost 2 bases, and 10 bases lay between the germline ends. There are 14 residues in the CDR3. DNA for the CDR3: TGTGCCAGCAGCTGGTCCGCCAACACAGATACGCAGTATTTT. Encoded protein: CASSWSANTDTQYF.

This clonotype was found many times. The chain recombines TRBV6-5 with TRBJ2-2, with 8 nucleotides matching TRBD1. J lost 5 bases, V lost 6 bases, and 5 bases had no gene match. Germline V lookup: CDR1 MNHEY, CDR2 SVGAGI. This CDR3 spans 14 amino acids. The CDR3 region is CASSSTGGTGELFF. In DNA form, the CDR3 reads TGTGCCAGCAGCAGTACAGGGGGAACCGGGGAGCTGTTTTTT.

There are a few counts of this clonotype. The CDR3 loop reads CASSMTGTLYNSPLHF. DNA for the CDR3: TGTGCCAGCAGCATGACAGGGACCCTCTATAATTCACCCCTCCACTTT. The chain links TRBV3-1 to TRBJ1-6; the match to TRBD1 covers 7 bases. V shed 5 bases and J 3 bases; nucleotides not matched to a gene: 7. Germline CDR1 LGHDT, CDR2 YNNKEL (reference sequence). This CDR3 is built from 16 residues.

As to this clonotype: A much larger clonotype is one base distant, so this may be a read error. The chain uses TRBV20-1 and TRBJ2-7; D might be TRBD2 (6 bases). The CDR3 consists of 14 residues. The germline CDR1 and CDR2 sequences are DFQATT and SNEGSKA (reference sequence). The CDR3 DNA reads TGCGGTGCCAGAGCGCCTTCGGCGGGATACGAGCAGTACTTC. As protein: CGARAPSAGYEQYF.

V and J are TRBV2 and TRBJ2-2; 8 bases are a match to TRBD2. Germline loops: CDR1 SNHLY, CDR2 FYNNEI. The CDR3 totals 15 residues. Trimming at V came to 4 bases and at J to 7 bases, leaving 8 bases not matched to a gene. The CDR3 protein is CASSVRRGADGELFF. CDR3 nucleotides: TGTGCCAGCAGTGTACGGCGGGGGGCAGACGGGGAGCTGTTTTTT.

This clonotype was found a few times. With a much larger clone just one base away, this may be a read error. The chain uses TRBV10-3 and TRBJ2-7, with a possible D match to TRBD2 (6 bases). Germline V gene lookup returns CDR1 ENHRY and CDR2 SYGVKD. The V end was cut by 5 bases, the J end by 7 bases, with 15 bases between. There are 13 residues in the CDR3. The CDR3 reads CAISQLALGEQYF. Here the CDR3 DNA reads TGTGCCATCAGTCAACTAGCTTTGGGTGAGCAGTACTTC.

The gene calls are TRBV3-1 and TRBJ1-2; D may be TRBD1 (6 bases). From germline, CDR1 is LGHDT and CDR2 YNNKEL (reference sequence). V was clipped by 4 bases and J by 4 bases, with 13 bases between them. CDR3 length: 14 residues. The CDR3 here is CASSRLDSPYGYTF. The CDR3 region has the DNA TGTGCCAGCAGCCGCCTGGACAGCCCCTATGGCTACACCTTC.

This clonotype was recorded at least ten times. The rearrangement links TRBV27 to TRBJ2-5, with TRBD1 matching 10 bases. There are 13 residues in the CDR3. The junction had 3 bases not matched to a gene; V was cut back by 4 bases and J by 7 bases. Germline V gene sequence: CDR1 MNHEY, CDR2 SMNVEV (reference sequence). For the CDR3, the DNA is TGTGCCAGCAGTTCGACAGGGGGCTGGACCCAGTACTTC. Amino acids: CASSSTGGWTQYF.

This chain connects TRBV4-3 to TRBJ2-2; 7 bases line up with TRBD1. The junction had 13 bases not matched to a gene; V was cut back by 3 bases and J by 0 bases. The CDR3 is 19 residues long. The germline gives CDR1 LGHNA, CDR2 YSLEER. CDR3 in DNA: TGCGCCAGCAGCCACAGTATGTTTGGGACAGCCACGAACACCGGGGAGCTGTTTTTT. Encoded protein: CASSHSMFGTATNTGELFF.

The V gene is TRBV19, the J gene TRBJ2-1, with 13 bases fitting TRBD2. Germline CDR1 and CDR2: LNHDA and SQIVND (reference sequence). The CDR3 runs to 18 residues. The trim removed 3 bases at V and 4 bases at J, leaving 9 bases unmatched. CDR3 protein: CASSMTSGGHDLYNEQFF. CDR3 DNA sequence: TGTGCCAGTAGTATGACTAGCGGGGGGCACGACTTATACAATGAGCAGTTCTTC.

On this clonotype itself: Possible read error: a much larger clone is one base away. The chain is built from TRBV20-1 and TRBJ1-2; 7 positions agree with TRBD1. Germline V CDR1 and CDR2: DFQATT, SNEGSKA (reference sequence). The V gene end was trimmed by 1 base and the J gene end by 1 base; junction bases not matched to a gene: 6. CDR3 length: 15 residues. CDR3 sequence reads: CSARARDSSNYGYTF. The DNA for the CDR3 is TGCAGTGCTAGAGCACGGGACAGCAGTAACTATGGCTACACCTTC.

J is TRBJ2-5 and V is TRBV4-1; the D gene could be TRBD1 or TRBD2 (6 bases each). Trimming cost V 0 bases and J 1 base, with 21 bases left between them. The V gene's germline CDR1 is MGHRA and CDR2 YSYEKL. The CDR3 has 19 residues. The CDR3 DNA is TGCGCCAGCAGCCAAGAGAGGGGGGCCTACCCTTATCTCCAAGAGACCCAGTACTTC. This sequence encodes CASSQERGAYPYLQETQYF.

V is TRBV9 and J is TRBJ2-3; a weak D match, TRBD1 (6 bases). With 0 bases removed from V and 5 bases from J, the gap between germline ends came to 10 bases. The V gene's germline CDR1 is SGDLS and CDR2 YYNGEE. This CDR3 region has 14 residues. The CDR3 DNA sequence: TGTGCCAGCAGCGTAGCTTTAGGGGGAGATACGCAGTATTTT. This codes for CASSVALGGDTQYF.

The J gene is TRBJ1-6, the V gene TRBV7-9; D gene unclear. CDR1 and CDR2 from the germline V gene are SEHNR and FQNEAQ (reference sequence). The length of the CDR3 is 14 residues. V was trimmed by 5 bases and J by 5 bases, leaving 10 bases between them. The CDR3 loop reads CASSEDVNNSPLHF. In DNA form, the CDR3 reads TGTGCCAGCAGCGAGGATGTTAATAATTCACCCCTCCACTTT.

This clonotype was detected a few times. A much larger clone sits a single nucleotide away, making a read error possible. The V and J genes are TRBV10-3 and TRBJ1-6; tentative D call: TRBD1 (5 bases). Germline V gene data show CDR1 as ENHRY and CDR2 as SYGVKD. The CDR3 consists of 14 residues. The CDR3 bases are TGTGCCATCAGCAAGGGGATAGATAATTCACCCCCCCACTTT. Encoded protein: CAISKGIDNSPPHF.